This TCR beta chain was captured in a study of response to subunit inactivated influenza vaccine. TCRdb re-analysed the RT-PCR reads in MiXCR, keeping a single row per CDR3 protein. Here the sample spans 700,000 to 900,000 distinct CDR3 sequences, 21% being singletons. A word on this clonotype: Its target is not known.

Germline loops: CDR1 DFQATT, CDR2 SNEGSKA (reference sequence). The junction had 12 bases not matched to a gene; V was cut back by 4 bases and J by 6 bases. This CDR3 comprises 15 residues. Study-wide points: Each seasonal flu vaccination may recruit only limited new T cells, authors suggested.

This TCR was recovered from a man aged 50-59 years who received an inactivated influenza vaccine. This material consisted of PBMCs from blood, taken roughly 5 days after vaccination. The chain links TRBV20-1 to TRBJ1-2, with 9 bases aligning to TRBD1. The chain's CDR3 is CSATTSATGGNGYTF. In DNA form, the CDR3 reads TGCAGTGCTACCACTTCTGCCACAGGGGGCAATGGCTACACCTTC.